This T cell receptor beta chain came from a study of post-analysis software for immune sequencing data. This CDR3 region has 17 residues. V was pared by 6 bases and J by 3 bases, with 13 bases of the junction left unmatched. Remarks on this clonotype: Its antigen is still unknown.

Study-wide points: With F measure, samples from one preparation batch clustered together strongly. Five TRBV segments were more frequent in patients than controls; TRBV5-6, TRBV5-1 and TRBV20-1 belonged to this group.

Unique molecular identifiers were built into the TCR beta cDNA libraries. About 500,000 cDNA molecules were obtained per 1 to 10 million input T cells. MiXCR was run by TCRdb on the PCR reads, yielding one entry per CDR3 protein. Of 750,000 to 950,000 distinct CDR3 sequences in the sample, about 53% are singletons; the top ten hold under 6%. The receptor was isolated from a girl between 5 and 17 years old with multiple sclerosis. This sequence joins TRBV12-3 or TRBV12-4 and TRBJ2-2; 7 positions match TRBD1. The source material was blood. The CDR3 region is CASSPPRGQGDTGELFF. The CDR3 DNA sequence: TGTGCCAGCAGCCCACCCCGGGGCCAGGGGGACACCGGGGAGCTGTTTTTT.